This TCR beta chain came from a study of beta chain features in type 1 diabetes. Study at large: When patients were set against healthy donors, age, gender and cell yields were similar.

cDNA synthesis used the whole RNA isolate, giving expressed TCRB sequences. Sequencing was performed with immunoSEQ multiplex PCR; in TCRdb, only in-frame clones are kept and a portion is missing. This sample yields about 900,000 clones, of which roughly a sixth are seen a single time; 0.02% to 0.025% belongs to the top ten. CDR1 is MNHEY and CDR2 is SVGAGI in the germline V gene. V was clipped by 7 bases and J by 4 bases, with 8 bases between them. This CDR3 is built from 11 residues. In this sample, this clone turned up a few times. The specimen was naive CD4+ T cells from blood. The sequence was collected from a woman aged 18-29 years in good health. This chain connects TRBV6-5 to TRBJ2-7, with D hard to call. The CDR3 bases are TGTGCCAGCAATCAGCCGTACGAGCAGTACTTC. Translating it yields CASNQPYEQYF.